The 32 T cell receptor delta chains presented below share a single source sample, sequenced in a study of gammadelta T cells in human blood. TCRdb ran CATT on the RT-PCR reads. The table has about 740 delta-chain clones, about a third seen once; the top ten hold just under 20%. Specimen: Vgamma9Vdelta2 gamma-delta T cells from infant blood. Receptors were obtained from a human donor.

As for this clone: This may be a read error: a much more frequent sequence differs by one nucleotide. Distinct nucleotide sequences in the sample also encode this CDR3. The chain employs TRDV2 and TRDJ2; 8 nucleotides align to TRDD3. Germline CDR1 is GEAIGNYY and CDR2 is EKD. There are 14 residues in the CDR3. The CDR3 bases are TGTGCCTGTGACACCTGGGGGATGACAGCTCAACTCTTCTTT. Protein: CACDTWGMTAQLFF.

This clone was counted between two and nine times. A far larger clone is a single base away, which makes a read error likely. This sequence joins TRDV2 and TRDJ3; tentative D call: TRDD3 (6 bases). The CDR3 is 19 residues long. Germline values: CDR1 GEAIGNYY, CDR2 EKD. The CDR3 is CACDTGWGDSSWDIRQMFF. The CDR3 DNA is TGTGCCTGTGACACCGGCTGGGGTGACAGCTCCTGGGACATCCGACAGATGTTTTTC.

This clone was recorded a few times. Only one base separates this from a far larger clonotype, so it likely reflects a read error. The chain recombines TRDV2 with TRDJ3; TRDD3 matches 8 bases. Germline V gives CDR1 GEAIGNYY, CDR2 EKD. This CDR3 is built from 23 residues. The CDR3 DNA is TGTGCCGGTGACTCCGTCGGTACTGGGGGTCGATTCGACCCTGCGTGGGACACCCGACAGATGTTTTTC. Translating gives CAGDSVGTGGRFDPAWDTRQMFF.

This clone occurred a few times. Since a far larger clone is one base different, this is likely a read error. J is TRDJ1 and V is TRDV2, with 7 bases identical to TRDD3. Germline V lookup: CDR1 GEAIGNYY, CDR2 EKD. The CDR3 loop spans 14 amino acids. CDR3 protein: CACDKLGDTDKRIF. Here the CDR3 DNA reads TGTGCCTGTGACAAGTTGGGGGACACCGATAAACGCATCTTT.

In its sample, this clone was seen once. A far larger clone is off by one base, so a read error is likely. The chain uses TRDV2 and TRDJ1; 11 bases are a match to TRDD3. Matching the DNA to germline supplied the J gene, which TCRdb does not give. The germline V gene has CDR1 GEAIGNYY and CDR2 EKD. The CDR3 totals 17 residues. CDR3 DNA: TGTGCCGGTGACACCGTGTACTGGGGGATAGAAGGCGATAAACTCATCTTT. It yields the protein CAGDTVYWGIEGDKLIF.

Worth noting for this clone: A far larger clone is one nucleotide away, so this likely arose from a read error. The chain is built from TRDV2 and TRDJ2; 9 positions match TRDD3. No J gene is reported in TCRdb; it was inferred here by comparing the DNA with germline. The CDR3 consists of 19 residues. Germline-derived CDR1 and CDR2 are GEAIGNYY and EKD. CDR3 region: CARDTLSGGIPPLTAQLFF. The CDR3 DNA is TGTGCCCGTGACACCTTATCTGGGGGGATACCCCCTTTGACAGCACAACTCTTCTTT.

This clone is large in the sample. The same CDR3 arises from other DNA sequences in this sample as well. The V and J genes are TRDV2 and TRDJ3; 11 bases are a match to TRDD3. This CDR3 is built from 18 residues. Germline values: CDR1 GEAIGNYY, CDR2 EKD. With 3 bases clipped from V and 1 base from J, the junction kept 4 bases outside the gene matches. CDR3 residues: CACDVLGDRSWDTRQMFF. CDR3 bases: TGTGCCTGTGACGTACTGGGGGATAGATCCTGGGACACCCGACAGATGTTTTTC.

The rearrangement joins TRDV2 to TRDJ3, with 10 bases that match TRDD3. The CDR3 has 19 amino acids. The J segment lost 1 base and the V segment lost 3 bases, leaving 8 bases of the junction unmatched. Germline CDR1 reads GEAIGNYY; CDR2 reads EKD. The CDR3 here is CACDPLLGDPSWDTRQMFF. CDR3 nucleotide sequence: TGTGCCTGTGACCCTTTACTGGGGGATCCGTCCTGGGACACCCGACAGATGTTTTTC.

This clone was counted a few times. A far more abundant clone sits one base away, making this likely a read error. The same CDR3 arises from other DNA sequences in this sample as well. V is TRDV2 and J is TRDJ3; 13 bases are shared with TRDD3. J lost 4 bases, V lost 3 bases, and 11 bases had no gene match. Germline V gene lookup returns CDR1 GEAIGNYY and CDR2 EKD. The CDR3 has 20 amino acids. This CDR3 reads CACDAVLGDTSSWDTRQMFF. The CDR3 region has the DNA TGTGCCTGTGACGCCGTACTGGGGGATACGAGCTCATGGGACACCCGACAGATGTTTTTC.

This clone was counted only a few times. A read error is possible here, since a much larger clone lies one base away. This sample also contains other DNA sequences that code for the same CDR3. This chain uses TRDV2 with TRDJ3; 9 bases line up with TRDD3. The CDR3 length is 18 residues. Trimming cost V 4 bases and J 0 bases; bases outside gene matches: 6. Germline V gives CDR1 GEAIGNYY, CDR2 EKD. The CDR3 region is CACDVLGDSSWDTRQMFF. The CDR3 DNA follows: TGTGCCTGTGATGTACTGGGGGACAGCTCCTGGGACACCCGACAGATGTTTTTC.

This clone was picked up a small number of times. Given a far larger clone just one base away, this is likely a sequencing read error. The rearrangement uses TRDV2 and TRDJ3, with D perhaps TRDD3 (6 bases). Germline V lookup: CDR1 GEAIGNYY, CDR2 EKD. The length of the CDR3 is 22 residues. The V end was cut by 4 bases, the J end by 0 bases, with 27 bases between. The CDR3 spells CACETLRWGSSRSSWDTRQMFF. In nucleotides, the CDR3 is TGTGCCTGTGAAACCTTAAGGTGGGGGTCGAGCCGGAGCTCCTGGGACACCCGACAGATGTTTTTC.

This clone was detected only a few times. With a far larger clone one base away, a read error is the likely cause. The rearrangement joins TRDV2 to TRDJ3; 13 nucleotides match TRDD3. CDR1 and CDR2 (germline): GEAIGNYY, EKD. The CDR3 spans 22 residues. Losses at the gene ends were 5 bases for V and 1 base for J; bases not matched to a gene: 16. The CDR3 DNA is TGTGCCTGTGGCTCCCTCCGTACTGGGGGATACGCGGTATCCTGGGACACCCGACAGATGTTTTTC. This encodes CACGSLRTGGYAVSWDTRQMFF.

A note on this clone: This likely reflects a read error, since a far larger clone is one base away. Other nucleotide sequences in the sample specify the same CDR3. The chain joins TRDV2 to TRDJ3; weak D call: TRDD3 (6 bases). CDR3 length: 18 amino acids. Trimming pared 1 base from V and 0 bases from J, leaving 12 bases between. Germline assignment: CDR1 GEAIGNYY and CDR2 EKD. The CDR3 reads CACDTLGDSSWDTRQMFF. Here the CDR3 DNA reads TGTGCCTGTGACACACTGGGTGATAGCTCCTGGGACACCCGACAGATGTTTTTC.

Notes on this clone: A far larger clone is one base from this, pointing to a likely read error. The same CDR3 can be traced to other DNA sequences in this sample. The genes are TRDV2 and TRDJ3; 11 positions agree with TRDD3. The germline gives CDR1 GEAIGNYY, CDR2 EKD. V gave up 4 bases and J gave up 1 base; unmatched junction bases: 5. The CDR3 length is 18 residues. The CDR3 DNA reads TGTGCCTGTGATGTACTGGGGGATAGATCCTGGGACACCCGACAGATGTTTTTC. Translation gives CACDVLGDRSWDTRQMFF.

This chain uses TRDV2 with TRDJ1; D might be TRDD3 (5 bases). TCRdb carries no J gene annotation; the J gene was assigned here by matching the DNA with germline. The CDR3 spans 17 residues. V was clipped by 0 bases and J by 0 bases, with 16 bases between them. Germline V CDR1 and CDR2: GEAIGNYY, EKD. DNA of the CDR3: TGTGCCTGTGACACCGTTCGGGACTCCTGGGACACCGATAAACTCATCTTT. It is translated as CACDTVRDSWDTDKLIF.

A remark on this clone: This likely stems from a read error, as it lies one base from a far larger clone. Additional DNA sequences in this sample encode the identical CDR3. This sequence joins TRDV2 and TRDJ1, with 9 bases lining up with TRDD3. Matching the DNA to germline supplied the J gene, which TCRdb does not give. Germline CDR1 reads GEAIGNYY; CDR2 reads EKD. The CDR3 extends over 19 amino acids. CDR3 DNA: TGTGCCTGCGACACCGTTAATCTACTGGGGGAACCGTACACCGATAAACTCATCTTT. Its protein is CACDTVNLLGEPYTDKLIF.

Comment on this clone: This likely reflects a read error, since a far larger clone is one base away. The gene calls are TRDV2 and TRDJ3; 8 bases match TRDD3. The J gene comes from matching the DNA to germline here; TCRdb lacks it. The CDR3 contains 18 residues. Germline V gives CDR1 GEAIGNYY, CDR2 EKD. V lost 3 bases to trimming and J lost 4 bases; unmatched junction nucleotides: 10. The CDR3: CACDSLGDTRWDTRQMFF. In nucleotides, the CDR3 is TGTGCCTGTGACTCCTTAGGGGATACAAGGTGGGACACCCGACAGATGTTTTTC.

A remark on this clone: This DNA's translation differs at residue 9 from TCRdb's protein, which comes from a much larger clone; a read error is likely, and the protein shown is translated from the DNA. V and J are TRDV2 and TRDJ2, with 9 bases identical to TRDD3. No J gene was available from TCRdb, and it was assigned here by a germline match of the DNA. Per the germline V gene, CDR1 is GEAIGNYY and CDR2 is EKD. With 0 bases clipped from V and 6 bases from J, the junction kept 1 base outside the gene matches. The CDR3 spans 14 residues. DNA for the CDR3: TGTGCCTGTGACACCTGGGGGATATCAGCACAACTCTTCTTT. The encoded protein is CACDTWGISAQLFF.

Remarks on this clone: The likely explanation is a read error, given a far larger clone one base away. Within the sample, other DNA sequences also encode this same CDR3. The V gene is given as TRDV2, and no J gene call is available; no DNA check was done on the table's D call, TRDD3. The length of the CDR3 is 15 residues. Germline CDR1 reads GEAIGNYY; CDR2 reads EKD. The CDR3 reads CACDTLGIRTDKLIF. For the CDR3, the DNA is TGTGCCTGTGACACCTTGGGGATAAGGACCGATAAACTCATCTTC.

A word on this clone: It differs at one base from a far larger clone, so likely a read error. V gene TRDV2 combines with J gene TRDJ2, with a tentative D call TRDD3 (5 bases). The J gene, absent from TCRdb, was called here by matching the DNA to germline. The CDR3 extends over 16 amino acids. The ends were cut back, 1 base at V and 4 bases at J, with 15 bases in the middle. CDR1 and CDR2 from the germline V gene are GEAIGNYY and EKD. CDR3 region: CACDTLGDRRTAQLFF. In DNA form, the CDR3 reads TGTGCCTGTGACACTCTGGGAGACAGGCGGACAGCACAACTCTTCTTT.

As to this clone: A far bigger clonotype differs at one base, so this is likely a read error. The chain carries TRDV2 and TRDJ1; 10 nucleotides align to TRDD3. CDR3 length: 13 amino acids. Germline assignment: CDR1 GEAIGNYY and CDR2 EKD. The CDR3 nucleotides are TGTGCCCGTGACACCTGGGGGATAGCTAAACTCATCTTT. This encodes CARDTWGIAKLIF.

Judged by abundance, this clone is large. This same CDR3 is encoded by further DNA sequences in the sample. This chain joins TRDV2 and TRDJ3; possibly TRDD3 for D (6 bases). The V end was cut by 3 bases, the J end by 2 bases, with 13 bases between. From germline, CDR1 is GEAIGNYY and CDR2 EKD. The CDR3 loop spans 17 amino acids. The CDR3 DNA is TGTGCCTGTGACGCTACTGGGAGGGCCTGGGACACCCGACAGATGTTTTTC. Protein product: CACDATGRAWDTRQMFF.

Notes on this clone: A read error is likely here: a far larger clone is one base away. Within the sample, other DNA sequences also encode this same CDR3. This chain joins TRDV2 and TRDJ1, with TRDD3 matching 7 bases. V lost 0 bases and J lost 5; bases outside the gene matches: 2. This CDR3 has 13 amino acids. Per the germline V gene, CDR1 is GEAIGNYY and CDR2 is EKD. This CDR3 reads CACDTWGTDKLIF. In DNA form, the CDR3 reads TGTGCCTGTGACACCTGGGGGACAGATAAACTCATCTTT.

With respect to this clone: This likely traces to a read error, being one base from a far larger clone. J is TRDJ1 and V is TRDV2, with D maybe TRDD3 (6 bases). As TCRdb names no J gene, one was assigned here on the basis of a DNA match to germline. Trimming stripped 3 bases from V and 0 bases from J, with 10 bases between. The CDR3 has 14 residues. Germline V gene sequence: CDR1 GEAIGNYY, CDR2 EKD. The DNA for the CDR3 is TGTGCCTGTGACCCCGTGGGGGACACCGATAAACTCATCTTT. Protein sequence: CACDPVGDTDKLIF.

In regard to this clone: This probably arose from a read error, given a far larger clone one base away. The chain couples TRDV2 to TRDJ3, with 9 bases aligning to TRDD3. Matching the DNA to germline supplied the J gene, which TCRdb does not give. The V gene's germline CDR1 is GEAIGNYY and CDR2 EKD. This CDR3 is built from 16 residues. The CDR3 DNA reads TGCGCCTGTGACTGGGGGAGCTCCTGGGACACCCGACAGATGTTTTTC. It codes for CACDWGSSWDTRQMFF.

In its sample, this clone is large. V usage is TRDV2 and J usage is TRDJ3, with 12 bases lining up with TRDD3. J gave up 0 bases and V 4 bases, and 6 bases lay outside the gene matches. The germline CDR1 and CDR2 sequences are GEAIGNYY and EKD. The CDR3 spans 19 residues. The CDR3 nucleotides are TGTGCCTGTGATCTCGTACTGGGGGATACCTCCTGGGACACCCGACAGATGTTTTTC. Residues: CACDLVLGDTSWDTRQMFF.

The rearrangement joins TRDV2 to TRDJ2, with 13 bases identical to TRDD3. The J gene, missing from TCRdb, was assigned here through DNA to germline matching. Trimming cost V 0 bases and J 8 bases; bases outside gene matches: 8. This CDR3 is built from 17 residues. The germline V gene has CDR1 GEAIGNYY and CDR2 EKD. Here the CDR3 reads CACDTILLGDTRAQLFF. CDR3 nucleotides: TGTGCCTGTGACACCATCTTACTGGGGGATACGCGGGCACAACTCTTCTTT.

This clone rates as large. The rearrangement links TRDV2 to TRDJ1; tentative D call: TRDD3 (6 bases). V shed 0 bases and J shed 2 bases, with 15 bases lying between them. CDR3 length: 16 residues. From germline, CDR1 is GEAIGNYY and CDR2 EKD. CDR3 nucleotides: TGTGCCTGTGACACCGGCGGGGGACGTGCTACCGATAAACTCATCTTT. It translates to CACDTGGGRATDKLIF.

Here the J gene is TRDJ2 and the V gene is not called. The CDR3 loop spans 11 amino acids. The CDR3 DNA sequence: TGTGCTAGTGCTTTGACAGCACAACTCTTCTTT. The encoded protein is CASALTAQLFF.

To note about this clone: With a far larger clone one base away, a read error is the likely cause. This chain links TRDV2 with TRDJ2; TRDD3 matches 10 bases. TCRdb supplies no J gene; here it was assigned by aligning the nucleotide sequence to germline. V lost 3 bases and J lost 2; bases outside the gene matches: 8. CDR3 length: 17 residues. Per germline, CDR1 GEAIGNYY and CDR2 EKD. The CDR3 DNA reads TGTGCCTGTGACGTACTGGGGGATGCCTCGTTGACAGCACAACTCTTCTTT. Encoded protein: CACDVLGDASLTAQLFF.

The sample holds a few counts of this clone. Just one base apart from a much larger clone, this may be a read error. Within the sample, other DNA sequences also encode this same CDR3. This chain uses TRDV2 with TRDJ3; D is possibly TRDD3 (6 bases). The V gene lost 4 bases and the J gene lost 2 bases, with 14 bases spanning the gap. The CDR3 runs to 17 residues. CDR1 is GEAIGNYY and CDR2 is EKD in the germline V gene. The CDR3 spells CACDATGRAWDTRQMFF. In DNA, the CDR3 is TGTGCCTGTGATGCTACTGGGAGGGCCTGGGACACCCGACAGATGTTTTTC.

A few counts support this clone. A far larger clone is off by one base, so a read error is likely. Within the sample, other DNA sequences also encode this same CDR3. This sequence joins TRDV2 and TRDJ3; 12 bases are shared with TRDD3. TCRdb lists no J gene, so it was determined here by aligning the DNA to germline. This CDR3 is 21 amino acids long. Germline assignment: CDR1 GEAIGNYY and CDR2 EKD. J gave up 0 bases and V 3 bases, and 11 bases lay outside the gene matches. The CDR3: CACDPLLGDTHGSWDTRQMFF. As DNA, the CDR3 is TGTGCCTGTGACCCTTTACTGGGGGATACACATGGCTCCTGGGACACCCGACAGATGTTTTTC.